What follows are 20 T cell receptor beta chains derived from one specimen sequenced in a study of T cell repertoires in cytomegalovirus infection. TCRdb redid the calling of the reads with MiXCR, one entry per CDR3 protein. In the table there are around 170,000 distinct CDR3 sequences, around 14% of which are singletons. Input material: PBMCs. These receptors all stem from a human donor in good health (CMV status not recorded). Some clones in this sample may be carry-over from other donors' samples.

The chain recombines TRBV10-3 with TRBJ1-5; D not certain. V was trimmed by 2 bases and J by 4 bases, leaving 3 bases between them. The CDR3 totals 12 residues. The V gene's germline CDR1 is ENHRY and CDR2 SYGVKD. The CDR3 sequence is CAISEGNQPQHF. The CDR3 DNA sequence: TGTGCCATCAGTGAGGGGAATCAGCCCCAGCATTTT.

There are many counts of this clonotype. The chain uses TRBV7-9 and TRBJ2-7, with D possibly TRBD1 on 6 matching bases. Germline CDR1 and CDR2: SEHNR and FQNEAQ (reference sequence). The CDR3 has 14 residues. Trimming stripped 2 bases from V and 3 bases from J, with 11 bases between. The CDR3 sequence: CASSLKGHLYEQYF. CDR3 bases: TGTGCCAGCAGCTTAAAGGGACACCTCTACGAGCAGTACTTC.

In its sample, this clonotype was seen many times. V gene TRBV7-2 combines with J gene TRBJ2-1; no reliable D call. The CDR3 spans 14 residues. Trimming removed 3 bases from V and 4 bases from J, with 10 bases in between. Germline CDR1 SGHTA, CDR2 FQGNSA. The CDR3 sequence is CASSFETGYNEQFF. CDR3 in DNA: TGTGCCAGCAGCTTTGAGACTGGTTACAATGAGCAGTTCTTC.

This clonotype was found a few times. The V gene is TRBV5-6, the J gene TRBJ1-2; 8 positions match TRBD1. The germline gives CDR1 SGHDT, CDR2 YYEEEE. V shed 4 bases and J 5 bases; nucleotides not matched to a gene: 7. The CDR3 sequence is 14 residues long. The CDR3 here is CASSIRDRIYGYTF. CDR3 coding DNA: TGTGCCAGCAGCATCCGGGACAGGATTTATGGCTACACCTTC.

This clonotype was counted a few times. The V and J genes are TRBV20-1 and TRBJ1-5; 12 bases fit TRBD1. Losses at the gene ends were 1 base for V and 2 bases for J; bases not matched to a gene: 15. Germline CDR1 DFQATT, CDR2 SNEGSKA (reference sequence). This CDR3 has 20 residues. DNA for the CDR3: TGCAGTGCTAGAGCCCAATCCGGGACAGGGGGCTTAGGAGGCAATCAGCCCCAGCATTTT. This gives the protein CSARAQSGTGGLGGNQPQHF.

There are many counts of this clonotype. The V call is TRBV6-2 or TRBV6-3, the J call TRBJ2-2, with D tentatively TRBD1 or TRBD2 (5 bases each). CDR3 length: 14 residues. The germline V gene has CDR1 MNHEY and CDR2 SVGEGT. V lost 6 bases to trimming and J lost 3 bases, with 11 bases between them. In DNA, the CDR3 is TGTGCCAGCAGCCTCGGGACCTACACCGGGGAGCTGTTTTTT. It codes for CASSLGTYTGELFF.

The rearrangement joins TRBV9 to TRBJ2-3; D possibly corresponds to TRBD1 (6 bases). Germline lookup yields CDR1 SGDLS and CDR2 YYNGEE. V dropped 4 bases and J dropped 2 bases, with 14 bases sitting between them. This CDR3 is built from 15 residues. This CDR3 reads CASSQHQGITDTQYF. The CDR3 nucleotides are TGTGCCAGCAGCCAACATCAGGGGATCACAGATACGCAGTATTTT. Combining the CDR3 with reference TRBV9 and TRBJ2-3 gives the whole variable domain DSGVTQTPKHLITATGQRVTLRCSPRSGDLSVYWYQQSLDQGLQFLIQYYNGEERAKGNILERFSAQQFPDLHSELNLSSLELGDSALYFCASSQHQGITDTQYFGPGTRLTVL.

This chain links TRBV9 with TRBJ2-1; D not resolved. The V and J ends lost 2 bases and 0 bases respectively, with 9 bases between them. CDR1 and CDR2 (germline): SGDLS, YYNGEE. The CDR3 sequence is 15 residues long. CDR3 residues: CASSVYISSYNEQFF. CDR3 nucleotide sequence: TGTGCCAGCAGCGTCTACATTTCCTCCTACAATGAGCAGTTCTTC.

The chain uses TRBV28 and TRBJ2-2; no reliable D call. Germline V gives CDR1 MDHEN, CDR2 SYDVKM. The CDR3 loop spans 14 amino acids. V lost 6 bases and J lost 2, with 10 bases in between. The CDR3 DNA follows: TGTGCCAGCAGCCCGAGCAGTAACACCGGGGAGCTGTTTTTT. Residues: CASSPSSNTGELFF.

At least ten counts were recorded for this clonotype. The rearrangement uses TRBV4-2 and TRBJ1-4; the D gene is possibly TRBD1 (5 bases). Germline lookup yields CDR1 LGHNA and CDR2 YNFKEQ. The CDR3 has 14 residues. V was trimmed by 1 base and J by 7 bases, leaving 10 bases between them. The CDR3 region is CASSQGGVPEKLFF. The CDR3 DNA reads TGTGCCAGCAGCCAAGGGGGGGTCCCTGAAAAACTGTTTTTT.

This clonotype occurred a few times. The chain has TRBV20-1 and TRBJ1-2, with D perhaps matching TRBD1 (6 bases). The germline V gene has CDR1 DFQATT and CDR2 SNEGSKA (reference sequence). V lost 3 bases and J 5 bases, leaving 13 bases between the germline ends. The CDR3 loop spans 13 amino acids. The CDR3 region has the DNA TGCAGTGCTAGGGAGACAGGAGGATATGGCTACACCTTC. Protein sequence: CSARETGGYGYTF.

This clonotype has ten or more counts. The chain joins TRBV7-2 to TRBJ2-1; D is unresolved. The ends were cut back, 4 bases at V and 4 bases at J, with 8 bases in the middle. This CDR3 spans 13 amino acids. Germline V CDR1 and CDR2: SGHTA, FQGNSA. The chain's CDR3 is CASSSPLYNEQFF. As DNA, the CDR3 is TGTGCCAGCAGCTCCCCTTTATACAATGAGCAGTTCTTC.

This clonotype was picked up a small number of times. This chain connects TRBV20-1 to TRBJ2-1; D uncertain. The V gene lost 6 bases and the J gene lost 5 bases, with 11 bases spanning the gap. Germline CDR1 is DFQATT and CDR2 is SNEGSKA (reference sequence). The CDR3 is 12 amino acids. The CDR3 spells CSAPGVHNEQFF. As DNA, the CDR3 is TGCAGTGCCCCAGGCGTGCACAATGAGCAGTTCTTC.

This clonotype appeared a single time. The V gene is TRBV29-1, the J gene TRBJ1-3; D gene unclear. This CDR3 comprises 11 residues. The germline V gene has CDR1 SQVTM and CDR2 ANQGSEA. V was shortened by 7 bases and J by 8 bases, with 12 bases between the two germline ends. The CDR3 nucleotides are TGCAGCGCCGACGCTGGGCACACCATATATTTT. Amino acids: CSADAGHTIYF.

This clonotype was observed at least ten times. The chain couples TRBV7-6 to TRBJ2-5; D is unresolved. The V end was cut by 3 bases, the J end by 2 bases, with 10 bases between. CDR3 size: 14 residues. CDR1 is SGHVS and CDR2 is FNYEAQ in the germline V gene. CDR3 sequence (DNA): TGTGCCAGCAGCTTTTCTTCCTCACAAGAGACCCAGTACTTC. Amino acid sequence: CASSFSSSQETQYF.

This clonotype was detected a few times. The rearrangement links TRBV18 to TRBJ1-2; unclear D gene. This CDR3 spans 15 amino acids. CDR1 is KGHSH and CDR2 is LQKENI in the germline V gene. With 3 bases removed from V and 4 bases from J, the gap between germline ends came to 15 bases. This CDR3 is CASSPGEPRGYGYTF. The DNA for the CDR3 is TGTGCCAGCTCACCGGGAGAGCCCCGGGGCTATGGCTACACCTTC.

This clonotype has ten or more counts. For the CDR3, the DNA is TGTGCCAGCGCTGAGGGGGGGAGACTCACAGATACGCAGTATTTT. The encoded protein is CASAEGGRLTDTQYF. The V and J genes are TRBV6-2 or TRBV6-3 and TRBJ2-3, with D possibly being TRBD2 (7 bases). V was trimmed by 8 bases and J by 2 bases, leaving 17 bases between them. CDR1 is MNHEY, CDR2 SVGEGT, per germline. The length of the CDR3 is 15 residues.

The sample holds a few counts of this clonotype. This CDR3 is CATSRDVGQGDEQFF. The CDR3 DNA reads TGTGCCACCAGCAGAGATGTGGGACAGGGCGATGAGCAGTTCTTC. This chain uses TRBV15 with TRBJ2-1; 9 nucleotides line up with TRBD1. Unmatched junction bases numbered 5, after V lost 0 bases and J lost 8 bases. CDR1 is LNHNV, CDR2 YYDKDF, per germline (reference sequence). The CDR3 is made up of 15 amino acids. Supplemented by reference TRBV15 and TRBJ2-1, the full variable domain reads DAMVIQNPRYQVTQFGKPVTLSCSQTLNHNVMYWYQQKSSQAPKLLFHYYDKDFNNEADTPDNFQSRRPNTSFCFLDIRSPGLGDTAMYLCATSRDVGQGDEQFFGPGTRLTVL.

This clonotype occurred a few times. For the CDR3, the DNA is TGTGCCAGCAGCTTAGCGGCAGCCGGCACTGAAGCTTTCTTT. It specifies CASSLAAAGTEAFF. The chain is built from TRBV11-1 and TRBJ1-1; D uncertain. CDR1 is SGHAT, CDR2 FQDESV, per germline (reference sequence). The germline V and J ends were trimmed by 0 bases and 4 bases, with 9 bases remaining between them. The CDR3 extends over 14 amino acids.

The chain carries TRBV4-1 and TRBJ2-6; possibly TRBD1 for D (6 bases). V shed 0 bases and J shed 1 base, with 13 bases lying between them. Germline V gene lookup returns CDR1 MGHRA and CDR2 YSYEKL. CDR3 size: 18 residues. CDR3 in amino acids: CASSQEQGPLSGANVLTF. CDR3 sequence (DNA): TGCGCCAGCAGCCAAGAACAGGGCCCGTTATCTGGGGCCAACGTCCTGACTTTC.